This T cell receptor beta chain was recovered during a study of PD-1 blockade in mismatch repair-deficient tumors. Overall study: All were previously treated, progressing patients with 12 mismatch repair-deficient cancer types.

Germline CDR1 reads LNHDA; CDR2 reads SQIVND (reference sequence). The CDR3 extends over 14 amino acids. V shed 3 bases and J shed 3 bases, with 10 bases lying between them. Study outcomes and limitations: Tumor-resident clones, often undetectable pretreatment in blood, expanded then contracted after pembrolizumab.

Produced via immunoSEQ multiplex PCR; TCRdb's table is partial and in-frame only. The data show about 84,000 clones, 81% seen once. Every patient had mismatch repair deficiency by PCR or immunohistochemistry. A few pembrolizumab responders had their TCRs sequenced. As to this clone: What it binds is unknown.

This chain uses TRBV19 with TRBJ2-3, with D unclear. The clonotype was recovered from an adult with mismatch repair-deficient cancer. The source was peripheral blood, collected 12 weeks after starting pembrolizumab. CDR3 loop: CASSIQYRTDTQYF. In DNA form, the CDR3 reads TGTGCCAGTAGTATTCAGTACCGGACAGATACGCAGTATTTT.